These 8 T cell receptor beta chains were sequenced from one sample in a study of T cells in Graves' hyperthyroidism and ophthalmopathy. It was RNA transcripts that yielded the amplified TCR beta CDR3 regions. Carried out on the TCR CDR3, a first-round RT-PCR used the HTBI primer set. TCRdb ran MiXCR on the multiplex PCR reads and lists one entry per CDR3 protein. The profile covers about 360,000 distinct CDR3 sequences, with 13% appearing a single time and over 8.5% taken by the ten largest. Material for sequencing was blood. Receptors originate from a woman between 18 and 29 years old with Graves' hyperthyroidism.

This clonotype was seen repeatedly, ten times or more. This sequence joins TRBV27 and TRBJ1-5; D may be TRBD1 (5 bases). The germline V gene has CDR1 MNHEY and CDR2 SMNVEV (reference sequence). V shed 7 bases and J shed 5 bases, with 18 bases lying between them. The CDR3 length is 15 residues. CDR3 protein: CASNPQARGDQPQHF. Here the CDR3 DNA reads TGTGCCAGCAACCCACAGGCCCGAGGGGATCAGCCCCAGCATTTT.

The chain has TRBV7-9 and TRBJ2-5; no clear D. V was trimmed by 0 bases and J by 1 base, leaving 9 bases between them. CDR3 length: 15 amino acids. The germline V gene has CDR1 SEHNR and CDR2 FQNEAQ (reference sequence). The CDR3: CASSLASPAQETQYF. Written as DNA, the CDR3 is TGTGCCAGCAGCTTAGCGTCCCCAGCCCAAGAGACCCAGTACTTC.

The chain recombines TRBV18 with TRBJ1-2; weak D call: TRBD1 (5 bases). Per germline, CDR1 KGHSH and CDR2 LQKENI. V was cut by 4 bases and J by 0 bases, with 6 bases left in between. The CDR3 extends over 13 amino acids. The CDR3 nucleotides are TGTGCCAGCTCACGGGGGGCTAACTATGGCTACACCTTC. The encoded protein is CASSRGANYGYTF.

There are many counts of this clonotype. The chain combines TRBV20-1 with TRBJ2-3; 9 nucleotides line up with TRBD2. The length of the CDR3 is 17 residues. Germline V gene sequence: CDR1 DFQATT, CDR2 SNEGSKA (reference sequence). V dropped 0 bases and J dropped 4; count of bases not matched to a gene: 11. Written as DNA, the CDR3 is TGCAGTGCTAGAGATCGCTTTAGCGGGAGTCGTGCAGATACGCAGTATTTT. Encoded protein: CSARDRFSGSRADTQYF.

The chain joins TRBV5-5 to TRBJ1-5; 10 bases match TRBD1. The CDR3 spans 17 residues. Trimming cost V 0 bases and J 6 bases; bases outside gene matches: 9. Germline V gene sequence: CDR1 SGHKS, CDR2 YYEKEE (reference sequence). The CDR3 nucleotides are TGTGCCAGCAGCTTGGGGGACAGGGGCGAAACGGGTCAGCCCCAGCATTTT. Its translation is CASSLGDRGETGQPQHF.

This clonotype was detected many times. The CDR3 here is CASKSTGEPYNEQFF. CDR3 nucleotide sequence: TGTGCCAGTAAATCGACAGGTGAACCCTACAATGAGCAGTTCTTC. The chain uses TRBV19 and TRBJ2-1, with D possibly TRBD1 on 6 matching bases. CDR1 and CDR2 (germline): LNHDA, SQIVND (reference sequence). Deletions cut 7 bases from V and 2 bases from J, with 15 bases between. The CDR3 loop spans 15 amino acids.

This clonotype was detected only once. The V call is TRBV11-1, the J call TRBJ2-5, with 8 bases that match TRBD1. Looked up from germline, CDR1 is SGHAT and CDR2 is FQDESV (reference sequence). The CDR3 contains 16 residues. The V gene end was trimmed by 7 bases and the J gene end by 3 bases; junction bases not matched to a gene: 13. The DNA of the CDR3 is TGTGCCAGCAACGACCCGGGGACAGGAGGAGAAGAGACCCAGTACTTC. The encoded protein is CASNDPGTGGEETQYF.

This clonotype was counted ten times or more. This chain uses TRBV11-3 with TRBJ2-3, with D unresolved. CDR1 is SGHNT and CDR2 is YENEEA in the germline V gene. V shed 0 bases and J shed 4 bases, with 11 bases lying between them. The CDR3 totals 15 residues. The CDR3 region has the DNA TGTGCCAGCAGCTTAGAGGGCTTAAGTCCAGATACGCAGTATTTT. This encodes CASSLEGLSPDTQYF.